The 29 T cell receptor beta chains below were found in one sample sequenced in a study of T-cell memory formation after mild COVID-19. TCRdb analysed the 5' RACE reads with MiXCR anew, one entry per CDR3 protein. Among over 500,000 distinct CDR3 sequences, around a sixth were seen once, and the ten largest hold 8.1%. Sequenced: PBMCs or a T cell subset sorted from them (not recorded which). All receptors come from an adult woman who had mild COVID-19 (a few samples of this study predate the infection). Cell type and time point are not known.

V and J are TRBV6-1 and TRBJ2-1; TRBD2 might be the D (5 bases). Trimming shortened V by 0 bases and J by 13 bases, and 22 bases separated the two germline ends. CDR1 and CDR2 (germline): MNHNS, SASEGT. The CDR3 totals 16 residues. The CDR3 spells CASSEARGPSLQFQFF. The CDR3 bases are TGTGCCAGCAGTGAAGCGCGAGGGCCATCCCTCCAATTTCAGTTCTTC.

The chain combines TRBV4-2 with TRBJ2-1; 14 bases line up with TRBD2. The length of the CDR3 is 17 residues. Germline V lookup: CDR1 LGHNA, CDR2 YNFKEQ. The V and J ends lost 4 bases and 9 bases, in that order; junction bases with no gene match: 11. The DNA of the CDR3 is TGTGCCAGCAGCCGAGGACTAGCGGGGGGTGCCCCTAGTGAGCAGTTCTTC. This sequence encodes CASSRGLAGGAPSEQFF.

Only a few counts were recorded for this clonotype. V usage is TRBV14 and J usage is TRBJ1-2, with a weak D call TRBD1 (5 bases). The V gene's germline CDR1 is SGHDN and CDR2 FVKESK. The CDR3 has 14 residues. Deletions cut 3 bases from V and 4 bases from J, with 12 bases between. The chain's CDR3 is CASSHLDRAYGYTF. The CDR3 DNA reads TGTGCCAGCAGCCACCTCGACAGAGCCTATGGCTACACCTTC.

The V gene is TRBV24-1, the J gene TRBJ2-3; the D is unclear. The V gene lost 0 bases and the J gene lost 4 bases, with 4 bases spanning the gap. This CDR3 contains 13 residues. Germline-derived CDR1 and CDR2 are KGHDR and SFDVKD. The CDR3 DNA reads as TGTGCCACCAGTGATTTGTTTGCAGATACGCAGTATTTT. As protein: CATSDLFADTQYF.

J is TRBJ2-1 and V is TRBV6-5; 9 bases align to TRBD2. The CDR3 covers 13 residues. CDR1 and CDR2 (germline): MNHEY, SVGAGI. J gave up 9 bases and V 4 bases, and 4 bases lay outside the gene matches. CDR3 region: CASSWRGGGEQFF. DNA of the CDR3: TGTGCCAGCAGTTGGCGGGGGGGCGGTGAGCAGTTCTTC.

This clonotype was observed a handful of times. The rearrangement joins TRBV5-4 to TRBJ1-1; D gene unclear. Per the germline V gene, CDR1 is SGHNT and CDR2 is YYREEE (reference sequence). Trimming removed 0 bases at V and 3 bases at J, with 12 bases between. This CDR3 spans 15 amino acids. The chain's CDR3 is CASSLAIGQYTEAFF. In DNA form, the CDR3 reads TGTGCCAGCAGCTTGGCAATTGGGCAGTACACTGAAGCTTTCTTT.

This clonotype was detected only a few times. V gene TRBV15 combines with J gene TRBJ1-3, with a possible D match to TRBD1 (6 bases). Trimming took 0 bases from V and 4 from J, leaving 16 bases between them. The V gene's germline CDR1 is LNHNV and CDR2 YYDKDF (reference sequence). The length of the CDR3 is 17 residues. This chain's CDR3 is CATSRDIGGLGGNTIYF. CDR3 DNA: TGTGCCACCAGCAGAGATATCGGGGGCCTAGGGGGAAACACCATATATTTT.

There are a few counts of this clonotype. This sequence joins TRBV5-1 and TRBJ1-2; the D is unclear. The CDR3 is made up of 14 amino acids. V lost 0 bases, J lost 4 bases, and 10 bases lay in between. Germline V gives CDR1 SGHRS, CDR2 YFSETQ. The CDR3 is CASSLEGSPYGYTF. The DNA of the CDR3 is TGCGCCAGCAGCTTGGAGGGATCCCCCTATGGCTACACCTTC.

This clonotype turned up a few times. The V gene is TRBV7-6, the J gene TRBJ2-5, with TRBD1 as a possible D gene (6 bases). CDR1 is SGHVS and CDR2 is FNYEAQ in the germline V gene. CDR3 length equals 14 residues. V was shortened by 0 bases and J by 3 bases, with 8 bases between the two germline ends. DNA of the CDR3: TGTGCCAGCAGCTTAGCACGGGACAAAGAGACCCAGTACTTC. This sequence encodes CASSLARDKETQYF.

The V call is TRBV4-1, the J call TRBJ1-1, with TRBD1 matching over 7 bases. The CDR3 is 13 amino acids. Germline V gives CDR1 MGHRA, CDR2 YSYEKL. Unmatched junction bases numbered 10, after V lost 9 bases and J lost 6 bases. The DNA for the CDR3 is TGCGCCAGTAAAGGGGGCGCAGGTTCTGAAGCTTTCTTT. Translation gives CASKGGAGSEAFF.

This clonotype was seen a handful of times. V is TRBV5-1 and J is TRBJ1-2; 9 nucleotides align to TRBD1. From germline, CDR1 is SGHRS and CDR2 YFSETQ. This CDR3 is 18 amino acids long. Trimming cost V 2 bases and J 5 bases; bases outside gene matches: 16. The CDR3 sequence is CASSLGGQGIAPTYGYTF. In DNA form, the CDR3 reads TGCGCCAGCAGCTTAGGGGGACAGGGTATTGCCCCCACGTATGGCTACACCTTC. The full variable domain, its missing parts supplied by reference TRBV5-1 and TRBJ1-2, is KAGVTQTPRYLIKTRGQQVTLSCSPISGHRSVSWYQQTPGQGLQFLFEYFSETQRNKGNFPGRFSGRQFSNSRSEMNVSTLELGDSALYLCASSLGGQGIAPTYGYTFGSGTRLTVV.

This sequence joins TRBV24-1 and TRBJ2-2, with 9 bases identical to TRBD2. The CDR3 has 17 residues. Germline V lookup: CDR1 KGHDR, CDR2 SFDVKD. V lost 4 bases and J lost 1; bases outside the gene matches: 6. CDR3 protein: CATSDYLAGLNTGELFF. The DNA for the CDR3 is TGTGCCACCAGTGACTACCTAGCGGGGTTGAACACCGGGGAGCTGTTTTTT.

The chain combines TRBV7-2 with TRBJ2-5, with 9 bases that match TRBD1. The CDR3 length is 13 residues. Unmatched junction bases numbered 7, after V lost 8 bases and J lost 6 bases. Germline-derived CDR1 and CDR2 are SGHTA and FQGNSA. The CDR3 loop is CASSDRGGQTQYF. CDR3 nucleotides: TGTGCCAGCTCAGACAGGGGGGGTCAGACCCAGTACTTC.

This clonotype was picked up a small number of times. The rearrangement links TRBV7-8 to TRBJ2-1, with 7 bases matching TRBD2. This CDR3 has 17 residues. Germline V lookup: CDR1 SGHVS, CDR2 FQNEAQ. With V trimmed by 4 bases and J by 3 bases, 12 bases remained unmatched. The CDR3 reads CASSSLHGRSGYNEQFF. CDR3 in DNA: TGTGCCAGCAGCTCCCTCCACGGGAGGAGCGGCTACAATGAGCAGTTCTTC.

In its sample, this clonotype was seen once. This rearrangement joins TRBV29-1 to TRBJ1-3; D is ambiguous. The CDR3 consists of 14 residues. Germline CDR1 reads SQVTM; CDR2 reads ANQGSEA. The V and J ends lost 5 bases and 4 bases respectively, with 15 bases between them. This chain's CDR3 is CSVKPRALGNTIYF. The CDR3 DNA sequence: TGCAGCGTTAAGCCCAGAGCCTTAGGAAACACCATATATTTT.

This chain uses TRBV9 with TRBJ2-7, with a tentative D call TRBD2 (5 bases). Trimming removed 0 bases at V and 2 bases at J, with 12 bases between. Per the germline V gene, CDR1 is SGDLS and CDR2 is YYNGEE. The CDR3 runs to 15 residues. This CDR3 reads CASSVVPGGPYEQYF. The CDR3 nucleotides are TGTGCCAGCAGCGTAGTGCCCGGCGGGCCCTACGAGCAGTACTTC.

This clonotype has ten or more counts. The rearrangement links TRBV4-1 to TRBJ2-3, with D unresolved. Trimming removed 2 bases at V and 6 bases at J, with 9 bases between. Germline V gives CDR1 MGHRA, CDR2 YSYEKL. This CDR3 region has 13 residues. The CDR3 DNA reads TGCGCCAGCAGCCAACCTAACGGGGATACGCAGTATTTT. This sequence encodes CASSQPNGDTQYF.

This clonotype occurred a few times. This chain connects TRBV7-6 to TRBJ2-2; no firm D call. This CDR3 spans 18 amino acids. V lost 1 base and J 1 base, leaving 16 bases between the germline ends. The germline V gene has CDR1 SGHVS and CDR2 FNYEAQ. The CDR3 here is CASSLDTPVSWNTGELFF. The CDR3 DNA reads as TGTGCCAGCAGCTTAGATACCCCCGTTAGTTGGAACACCGGGGAGCTGTTTTTT.

The CDR3 DNA is TGTGCCAGCAGTTTTCGCCGTTATCACGAGCAGTACTTC. It specifies CASSFRRYHEQYF. This rearrangement joins TRBV27 to TRBJ2-7; no clear D gene. Germline-derived CDR1 and CDR2 are MNHEY and SMNVEV (reference sequence). The CDR3 spans 13 residues. V shed 3 bases and J shed 5 bases, with 11 bases lying between them.

In this sample, this clonotype turned up a few times. The J gene is TRBJ1-2, the V gene TRBV5-1, with D uncertain. The CDR3 loop spans 14 amino acids. V lost 6 bases to trimming and J lost 0 bases, with 12 bases between them. Per germline, CDR1 SGHRS and CDR2 YFSETQ. For the CDR3, the DNA is TGCGCCAGCACCCTGGGTCAAGCTAACTATGGCTACACCTTC. It specifies CASTLGQANYGYTF.

The chain links TRBV27 to TRBJ1-1, with D perhaps TRBD1 (5 bases). The CDR3 has 11 residues. V was cut by 6 bases and J by 7 bases, with 9 bases left in between. The germline V gene encodes CDR1 MNHEY and CDR2 SMNVEV (reference sequence). CDR3 protein: CASSRGSEAFF. Here the CDR3 DNA reads TGTGCCAGCAGCCGGGGGAGTGAAGCTTTCTTT.

The V and J genes are TRBV27 and TRBJ2-7; 7 bases align to TRBD2. Trimming removed 4 bases from V and 3 bases from J; junction bases left unmatched: 6. Germline V CDR1 and CDR2: MNHEY, SMNVEV (reference sequence). The length of the CDR3 is 14 residues. The CDR3 bases are TGTGCCAGCAGTTCAAGCGGGAAGTTCTACGAGCAGTACTTC. It specifies CASSSSGKFYEQYF.

This sequence joins TRBV5-1 and TRBJ2-3; 12 bases are a match to TRBD1. The trim removed 2 bases at V and 1 base at J, leaving 11 bases unmatched. This CDR3 has 19 residues. The germline CDR1 and CDR2 sequences are SGHRS and YFSETQ. The CDR3, as DNA: TGCGCCAGCAGCTTACCGGGACAGGGGGCACTACGTGGCACAGATACGCAGTATTTT. It translates to CASSLPGQGALRGTDTQYF.

This clonotype was recorded a few times. This chain uses TRBV6-2 or TRBV6-3 with TRBJ1-5, with D tentatively TRBD1 (5 bases). This CDR3 is 15 amino acids long. Germline CDR1 MNHEY, CDR2 SVGEGT. V was pared by 8 bases and J by 6 bases, with 20 bases between. CDR3 nucleotides: TGTGCCAGCGCCGAAGGGACGACCAGGAGTCAGCCCCAGCATTTT. As protein: CASAEGTTRSQPQHF.

This chain uses TRBV2 with TRBJ1-2, with no clear D. Germline CDR1 SNHLY, CDR2 FYNNEI. Trimming cost V 4 bases and J 7 bases, with 7 bases left between them. CDR3 length: 11 residues. DNA for the CDR3: TGTGCCAGCAGTGCCCTCCTTGGCTACACCTTC. Translated, it gives CASSALLGYTF. Filled out from reference TRBV2 and TRBJ1-2, the complete variable domain reads EPEVTQTPSHQVTQMGQEVILRCVPISNHLYFYWYRQILGQKVEFLVSFYNNEISEKSEIFDDQFSVERPDGSNFTLKIRSTKLEDSAMYFCASSALLGYTFGSGTRLTVV.

In this sample, this clonotype turned up a few times. The chain joins TRBV6-2 or TRBV6-3 to TRBJ2-7; TRBD2 is a possible D gene (6 bases). V lost 1 base and J 4 bases, leaving 14 bases between the germline ends. CDR3 length: 15 amino acids. Germline V lookup: CDR1 MNHEY, CDR2 SVGEGT. This chain's CDR3 is CASSYFGTPQYEQYF. DNA for the CDR3: TGTGCCAGCAGTTACTTTGGGACTCCCCAATACGAGCAGTACTTC.

This clonotype was counted between two and nine times. The rearrangement links TRBV5-5 to TRBJ1-2; D is undetermined. The germline V and J ends were trimmed by 4 bases and 4 bases, with 17 bases remaining between them. Germline V CDR1 and CDR2: SGHKS, YYEKEE (reference sequence). CDR3 length: 15 amino acids. CDR3 coding DNA: TGTGCCAGCAGCCCAACCACCGAACAGCTCTATGGCTACACCTTC. Its protein product is CASSPTTEQLYGYTF. The whole variable domain, filled in from reference TRBV5-5 and TRBJ1-2, reads DAGVTQSPTHLIKTRGQQVTLRCSPISGHKSVSWYQQVLGQGPQFIFQYYEKEERGRGNFPDRFSARQFPNYSSELNVNALLLGDSALYLCASSPTTEQLYGYTFGSGTRLTVV.

This clonotype came up a few times. The J gene is TRBJ2-1, the V gene TRBV20-1; 9 bases line up with TRBD1. This CDR3 spans 18 amino acids. The V segment lost 3 bases and the J segment 0 bases; nucleotides outside the gene matches: 12. Germline V gives CDR1 DFQATT, CDR2 SNEGSKA (reference sequence). The CDR3 DNA sequence: TGCAGTGCTAGGGGGGACAGGGTTAGAGGGAGCTCCTACAATGAGCAGTTCTTC. It translates to CSARGDRVRGSSYNEQFF.

This clonotype was recorded a few times. The chain uses TRBV6-2 or TRBV6-3 and TRBJ2-7, with TRBD1 as a possible D gene (6 bases). CDR1 is MNHEY, CDR2 SVGEGT, per germline. Trimming pared 0 bases from V and 5 bases from J, leaving 8 bases between. The CDR3 is 13 amino acids. The CDR3: CASSYSQGNEQYF. The CDR3 DNA reads as TGTGCCAGCAGTTACTCCCAGGGGAACGAGCAGTACTTC.